These 26 T cell receptor beta chains share one sample of origin, sequenced in a study of human T cells and chemical hapten exposure (dated by TCRdb to the early 2020s). The library was generated by RACE. The sequencer was a NextSeq 500. The raw public reads went through TCRdb reprocessing: fastp at Q25, MiXCR clone calling, in-frame beta chains kept. Each record represents a unique CDR3 protein, reported with the most common genes and DNA among its rows. A total of fewer than 85,000 distinct CDR3 sequences appear in this sample, roughly 8.7% of them only once. The top ten constitute 1.5% of the sample. The time point label of this sample denotes: healthy volunteer bleed at 6 weeks. Total RNA was isolated from unfractionated whole blood collected in Tempus Blood RNA tubes. Material: whole blood. These receptors were obtained from a male donor in good health. Some clones in this sample may be carry-over from other donors' samples.

Comment on this clonotype: This may arise from a read error, as a much more abundant clone is one base away. V gene TRBV3-1 combines with J gene TRBJ2-7; unclear D gene. V lost 1 base and J 6 bases, leaving 19 bases between the germline ends. The germline V gene encodes CDR1 LGHDT and CDR2 YNNKEL (reference sequence). The length of the CDR3 is 16 residues. CDR3 residues: CASSQVDSKVSCEQYF. For the CDR3, the DNA is TGTGCCAGCAGCCAAGTCGACTCGAAGGTGTCTTGCGAGCAGTACTTC.

This clonotype was seen more than once but under ten times. The chain uses TRBV2 and TRBJ1-1; D might be TRBD1 (6 bases). The V and J ends lost 2 bases and 8 bases respectively, with 18 bases between them. The V gene's germline CDR1 is SNHLY and CDR2 FYNNEI. This CDR3 region has 15 residues. The CDR3 coding sequence is TGTGCCAGCAGTGAACATCAGGGGCTCATGAGGGAAGCTTTCTTT. Translating gives CASSEHQGLMREAFF.

CDR3 coding DNA: TGCAGTGCAACTAGCGGGAGAGAACAAGAGACCCAGTACTTC. This encodes CSATSGREQETQYF. This chain links TRBV20-1 with TRBJ2-5; TRBD2 aligns across 11 bases. There are 14 residues in the CDR3. With 6 bases clipped from V and 2 bases from J, the junction kept 5 bases outside the gene matches. Germline loops: CDR1 DFQATT, CDR2 SNEGSKA (reference sequence).

This clonotype has ten or more counts. The chain joins TRBV27 to TRBJ2-3; TRBD2 matches at 14 bases. Germline CDR1 MNHEY, CDR2 SMNVEV (reference sequence). V lost 4 bases to trimming and J lost 2 bases; unmatched junction nucleotides: 11. This CDR3 is 19 amino acids long. CDR3: CASSSSSGLAGATTDTQYF. In nucleotides, the CDR3 is TGTGCCAGCAGTTCATCTTCGGGACTAGCGGGGGCAACCACAGATACGCAGTATTTT.

The V call is TRBV4-3, the J call TRBJ1-3, with D perhaps matching TRBD1 (6 bases). Trimming took off 1 base at V and 4 bases at J, with 11 bases between the two ends. This CDR3 spans 15 amino acids. CDR1 and CDR2 from the germline V gene are LGHNA and YSLEER. The CDR3 spells CASSQVWGAGNTIYF. Written as DNA, the CDR3 is TGCGCCAGCAGCCAAGTATGGGGGGCCGGAAACACCATATATTTT.

This clonotype was found many times. The chain joins TRBV7-2 to TRBJ2-1, with 9 bases matching TRBD1. The CDR3 consists of 14 residues. Germline values: CDR1 SGHTA, CDR2 FQGNSA. After removal of 5 bases from V and 8 bases from J, the junction contained 7 bases not matched to a gene. CDR3 DNA sequence: TGTGCCAGCAGCACCCCGACAGGGGGGGATGAGCAGTTCTTC. This encodes CASSTPTGGDEQFF.

This clonotype was counted only a few times. The rearrangement joins TRBV7-6 to TRBJ1-5; D is possibly TRBD1 (6 bases). The CDR3 covers 16 residues. Germline V gene data show CDR1 as SGHVS and CDR2 as FNYEAQ. V was shortened by 5 bases and J by 1 base, with 15 bases between the two germline ends. CDR3 in DNA: TGTGCCAGCAGCCAAGGCGTCCAGGGGAGCAATCAGCCCCAGCATTTT. This encodes CASSQGVQGSNQPQHF. Full variable domain (remainder filled in from reference TRBV7-6 and TRBJ1-5): GAGVSQSPRYKVTKRGQDVALRCDPISGHVSLYWYRQALGQGPEFLTYFNYEAQQDKSGLPNDRFSAERPEGSISTLTIQRTEQRDSAMYRCASSQGVQGSNQPQHFGDGTRLSIL.

This clonotype was found many times. The chain couples TRBV6-2 or TRBV6-3 to TRBJ1-2; D gene unclear. This CDR3 region has 11 residues. Germline assignment: CDR1 MNHEY and CDR2 SVGEGT. V lost 2 bases to trimming and J lost 9 bases, with 7 bases between them. The CDR3 nucleotides are TGTGCCAGCAGTTACGACGAGAGCTACACCTTC. Translation gives CASSYDESYTF.

This clonotype has a handful of counts. The chain recombines TRBV5-4 with TRBJ1-2; D ambiguous. V dropped 0 bases and J dropped 6 bases, with 6 bases sitting between them. Germline assignment: CDR1 SGHNT and CDR2 YYREEE (reference sequence). This CDR3 contains 12 residues. This CDR3 is CASSLDGNGYTF. CDR3 sequence (DNA): TGTGCCAGCAGCTTGGACGGGAATGGCTACACCTTC.

CDR3 DNA sequence: TGCAGTGCTAGCCACAACACGGGGTACAATGAGCAGTTCTTC. It encodes CSASHNTGYNEQFF. The genes are TRBV20-1 and TRBJ2-1; perhaps TRBD2 as D (5 bases). The germline gives CDR1 DFQATT, CDR2 SNEGSKA (reference sequence). The CDR3 extends over 14 amino acids. Trimming left V 3 bases short and J 4 bases short, with 13 bases between.

In its sample, this clonotype was seen many times. This chain uses TRBV12-2 with TRBJ1-2. TRBV12-2 is shown as a pseudogene. There are 14 residues in the CDR3. CDR3 protein: CASRLAREDYGYTF. The CDR3, as DNA: TGTGCAAGTCGCTTAGCGCGGGAGGACTATGGCTACACCTTC.

This clonotype has a handful of counts. The chain is built from TRBV5-1 and TRBJ1-5; a possible D gene is TRBD1 (5 bases). CDR3 length: 15 amino acids. Germline-derived CDR1 and CDR2 are SGHRS and YFSETQ. The V gene lost 0 bases and the J gene lost 1 base, with 8 bases spanning the gap. Here the CDR3 DNA reads TGCGCCAGCAGCTTGGCAGGGTCGAGCAATCAGCCCCAGCATTTT. It yields the protein CASSLAGSSNQPQHF. Full variable domain (remainder filled in from reference TRBV5-1 and TRBJ1-5): KAGVTQTPRYLIKTRGQQVTLSCSPISGHRSVSWYQQTPGQGLQFLFEYFSETQRNKGNFPGRFSGRQFSNSRSEMNVSTLELGDSALYLCASSLAGSSNQPQHFGDGTRLSIL.

J is TRBJ2-1 and V is TRBV7-9; TRBD2 agrees at 12 bases. CDR3 length: 16 amino acids. Germline loops: CDR1 SEHNR, CDR2 FQNEAQ (reference sequence). With V trimmed by 5 bases and J by 6 bases, 8 bases remained unmatched. In nucleotides, the CDR3 is TGTGCCAGCAGCAAACGGACTAGCGGGATGTTCAATGAGCAGTTCTTC. Translation gives CASSKRTSGMFNEQFF.

In its sample, this clonotype was seen a few times. This chain links TRBV6-6 with TRBJ2-3; 11 bases fit TRBD2. Germline V CDR1 and CDR2: MNHNY, SVGAGI (reference sequence). The trim removed 0 bases at V and 5 bases at J, leaving 10 bases unmatched. The CDR3 is made up of 18 amino acids. The CDR3: CASSYSKIAGGPEDTQYF. CDR3 nucleotides: TGTGCCAGCAGTTACTCGAAAATAGCGGGGGGGCCGGAAGATACGCAGTATTTT.

This clonotype showed up just a few times. The chain is built from TRBV12-3 or TRBV12-4 and TRBJ1-5; D gene ambiguous. The CDR3 length is 14 residues. The V gene lost 1 base and the J gene lost 3 bases, with 7 bases spanning the gap. The CDR3 is CASSLVPINQPQHF. As DNA, the CDR3 is TGTGCCAGCAGTTTAGTACCGATCAATCAGCCCCAGCATTTT.

This chain links TRBV14 with TRBJ2-1, with 9 bases aligning to TRBD2. J gave up 3 bases and V 7 bases, and 13 bases lay outside the gene matches. The CDR3 totals 17 residues. From germline, CDR1 is SGHDN and CDR2 FVKESK. CDR3 nucleotide sequence: TGTGCCAGCACGCCGGGCGGGGGGGTCCTGCTCTACAATGAGCAGTTCTTC. Its protein is CASTPGGGVLLYNEQFF.

This clonotype has more than one count but fewer than ten. The V and J genes are TRBV5-6 and TRBJ2-5; D remains unclear. Germline lookup yields CDR1 SGHDT and CDR2 YYEEEE. The CDR3 contains 14 residues. Trimming took 0 bases from V and 5 from J, leaving 11 bases between them. The CDR3 spells CASSLEVGEETQYF. The CDR3 DNA reads as TGTGCCAGCAGCTTGGAAGTCGGTGAGGAGACCCAGTACTTC.

The chain employs TRBV12-3 or TRBV12-4 and TRBJ1-6, with D hard to call. The CDR3 runs 14 residues. The V and J ends lost 6 bases and 6 bases respectively, with 12 bases between them. The CDR3 loop is CASRTGRLNSPLHF. The CDR3 DNA sequence: TGTGCCAGCAGAACGGGCCGTCTTAATTCACCCCTCCACTTT.

This clonotype has at least ten counts. CDR3 loop: CSARGDRDHEQYF. For the CDR3, the DNA is TGCAGTGCTAGAGGGGACAGGGACCACGAGCAGTACTTC. This chain connects TRBV20-1 to TRBJ2-7; 9 nucleotides match TRBD1. Per the germline V gene, CDR1 is DFQATT and CDR2 is SNEGSKA (reference sequence). CDR3 length: 13 residues. Trimming took 1 base from V and 5 from J; bases not matched to a gene: 3.

CDR3 region: CAISERRETQYF. Written as DNA, the CDR3 is TGTGCCATCAGTGAAAGGAGGGAGACCCAGTACTTC. The chain is built from TRBV10-3 and TRBJ2-5; D is possibly TRBD2 (5 bases). The CDR3 is 12 residues long. Germline V lookup: CDR1 ENHRY, CDR2 SYGVKD. The germline V and J ends were trimmed by 3 bases and 5 bases, with 7 bases remaining between them.

Only a few counts were recorded for this clonotype. The CDR3 loop reads CASSPPTRIAQTF. The CDR3 nucleotides are TGTGCCAGCTCACCACCCACAAGGATTGCTCAGACCTTC. This chain links TRBV18 with TRBJ1-2, with D unclear. Trimming pared 0 bases from V and 14 bases from J, leaving 16 bases between. CDR1 is KGHSH and CDR2 is LQKENI in the germline V gene. The CDR3 has 13 residues.

This clonotype showed up many times. Here the CDR3 reads CASSWDISYEQYF. CDR3 in DNA: TGCGCCAGCAGCTGGGACATATCCTACGAGCAGTACTTC. The genes are TRBV5-1 and TRBJ2-7; possible D gene TRBD1, 6 bases. V was trimmed by 3 bases and J by 1 base, leaving 8 bases between them. The V gene's germline CDR1 is SGHRS and CDR2 YFSETQ. The CDR3 consists of 13 residues.

The sample holds a few counts of this clonotype. The J gene is TRBJ1-2, the V gene TRBV27; the D is unclear. CDR3 length equals 13 residues. CDR1 and CDR2 from the germline V gene are MNHEY and SMNVEV (reference sequence). Trimming took off 7 bases at V and 2 bases at J, with 11 bases between the two ends. CDR3 sequence: CASIGSENYGYTF. Written as DNA, the CDR3 is TGTGCCAGCATCGGCAGTGAGAACTATGGCTACACCTTC.

A few counts support this clonotype. The rearrangement joins TRBV10-3 to TRBJ2-7, with a tentative D call TRBD2 (5 bases). V gave up 5 bases and J gave up 4 bases, with 18 bases separating them. CDR1 and CDR2 (germline): ENHRY, SYGVKD. The CDR3 runs to 15 residues. The CDR3 nucleotides read TGTGCCATCAGTACAGCGCGGCTAGCACATTACGAGCAGTACTTC. Its translation: CAISTARLAHYEQYF.

The table lists this clonotype with many counts. This chain connects TRBV20-1 to TRBJ2-7, with a tentative D call TRBD2 (6 bases). V dropped 3 bases and J dropped 4 bases, with 13 bases sitting between them. The CDR3 is 13 residues long. Germline CDR1 is DFQATT and CDR2 is SNEGSKA (reference sequence). The CDR3 sequence is CSASAFGSYEQYF. The CDR3 coding sequence is TGCAGTGCTAGTGCATTCGGGAGTTACGAGCAGTACTTC.

This clonotype was found a few times. For the CDR3, the DNA is TGTGCCAGCAGCCACGGGAGAATGGGCACTAATGAAAAACTGTTTTTT. It codes for CASSHGRMGTNEKLFF. This chain links TRBV6-6 with TRBJ1-4; D remains unclear. V was trimmed by 6 bases and J by 2 bases, leaving 16 bases between them. The CDR3 runs to 16 residues. Per germline, CDR1 MNHNY and CDR2 SVGAGI (reference sequence).